This T cell receptor (beta chain) is from a study of radiation and T cells in renal cell carcinoma (dated by TCRdb to 2019 to 2021). Background for the entire study: Samples came from a clinical trial, in which primary renal cell carcinomas received 15 Gy stereotactic body radiation therapy followed by nephrectomy 4 weeks later. In total, some 52 samples underwent TCR beta sequencing: roughly 25 tumors plus 27 peripheral blood samples. A total of 4 million to 5 million unique CDR3 nucleotide sequences, encoding 2.5 million to 3 million unique CDR3 amino acid sequences, were found across all 55 or so samples.

The CDR3 spans 15 residues, from the cysteine through the phenylalanine. Only CDR3 DNA is held: 45 bases, read in frame from base 1. CDR1 and CDR2 are drawn from the germline V gene: LGHNA, YNFKEQ. V is pared back by 1 base and J by 4 bases, with 8 bases lying between the germline termini. As for this clone: The target of this receptor is not known. Nothing much larger sits one base from this clone, and base qualities are not available.

The time point label of this sample denotes: blood 2 weeks post-SBRT. The treatment or condition tag for this specimen amounts to: 15 Gy SBRT to primary tumor, nephrectomy 4 weeks later. Serial peripheral blood from radiation-treated patients was sampled at baseline, 2 weeks and 4 weeks after SBRT to track tumor-enriched clonotypes. All patients had renal cell carcinoma with clear cell pathology. The QIAamp DNA Blood Mini Kit (Qiagen) was used to prepare genomic DNA for TCR sequencing. Only samples passing all quality control checks were included in the analyses. The full study reports these points: Top tumor clonotypes rose in blood from baseline to 2 weeks post-radiation, then contracted by 4 weeks, suggesting transient expansion of tumor-resident clones. Because pretreatment tumor biopsies were not available, the baseline intratumoral presence of clonotypes could not be determined. Because the trial had a single-armed design, the trial could not examine how radiation dose or scheduling affected the TCR repertoire. Changes in the blood repertoire were not tracked past 4 weeks after treatment.

The immunoSEQ kit was used, according to the manufacturer's recommendations, to generate TCR beta libraries from genomic DNA. For library preparation, a first multiplex PCR was performed with proprietary primers, followed by a second PCR in which unique barcodes were added, and bead cleanups were performed after each round. A positive control reaction and a negative control reaction, both provided in the kit, were run with every batch of samples. The final libraries were assessed on an Agilent 4200 TapeStation D1000 ScreenTape, pooled by volume, and quantified by qPCR. Sequencing was performed on an Illumina NextSeq500 using a MidOutput 150-cycle cartridge, with 156 Read1 cycles, 15 Index1 cycles, and the kit custom primers. The pooled library was loaded at approximately 0.96 pM, and about 21% PhiX control was spiked in. Concerning the study's data processing: Vendor-processed data were analyzed in R, with a clonotype defined as all T cells sharing the same CDR3 nucleotide sequence. For clone abundance analyses, frequencies were normalized to the 10,000 most abundant clones in each sample. Public T cell clones, averaging fewer than five per sample, were removed before analysis. Tumor-enriched and baseline blood-enriched clonotypes were defined by at least a 32-fold difference in abundance between compartments. A beta-binomial differential abundance model was applied to find clonotypes that expanded or contracted between blood time points. Similarity between tumor and blood repertoires was quantified using the Baroni-Urbani and Buser coefficient, and groups were compared with two-tailed Wilcoxon tests in R. TCRdb took this table from immuneACCESS and kept in-frame rearrangements with V and J called. Such tables lack part of the clones; where checked against another copy, unresolved V genes explain under half of the gap, and the rest is unexplained. V, J and clone size reflect that table, while D and trimming were determined from the DNA. A total of some 76,000 clones appear in this sample, roughly 82% of them only once. The ten largest account for approximately 5% of the sample.

The material was blood, obtained from a patient whose treatment included radiotherapy and nephrectomy. The sequence is built from TRBV4-2 and TRBJ2-6; tentative D gene TRBD2, with 6 bases matching. The receptor was isolated from a man aged 55 to 70 with renal cell carcinoma. The DNA reads as follows: TGTGCCAGCAGCCAAGTAGCGGCGGGGGCCAACGTCCTGACTTTC. Translated, it gives CASSQVAAGANVLTF.